The T cell receptor beta chain described here comes from a study of blood T cell repertoires in COVID-19. About the study: The study drew acute and convalescent COVID-19 samples from the United States, Italy and Spain. Sources were T cells, B-cell-depleted T cells, or PBMCs; the material itself was cDNA or gDNA.

Germline V gene sequence: CDR1 SGHDT, CDR2 YYEEEE. This CDR3 spans 13 amino acids. The V gene lost 4 bases and the J gene lost 6 bases, with 14 bases spanning the gap. Here immunoSEQ multiplex PCR was the method, and the copy in TCRdb shows in-frame clones only, minus some. This sample has 400,000 to 550,000 clones, with 70% to 90% found just once. Participants were aged roughly 18 to 100 years from roughly 25 US areas. Material for sequencing was PBMCs or T cells enriched from blood (not recorded which). The rearrangement links TRBV5-6 to TRBJ2-7, with TRBD1 as a possible D gene (5 bases). The TCR comes from a woman between 18 and 29 years old with acute COVID-19. CDR3 coding DNA: TGTGCCAGCAGCCGAGGTTTAAGGGGCGAGCAGTACTTC. This codes for CASSRGLRGEQYF.